This entry concerns a single T cell receptor beta chain. Antigen specificity is unknown. Via 5' RACE with UMI labels, TRB cDNA libraries were prepared. TCRdb reprocessed the 5' RACE reads, with one entry per CDR3 protein and no DNA. The sample shows fewer than 90,000 distinct CDR3 sequences, and 0.5% to 0.55% sits with its ten largest clones. This sample stems from a study of CXCR3-negative and CXCR3-positive naive CD8 T cells. Study-wide results and limits: Naive subsets expressed similar surface CD5; TRB CDR3 features served to infer TCR strength. For CXCR3-positive naive cells, TRB CDR3s were more hydrophobic than those of CXCR3-negative naive cells. Both naive subsets showed comparably high diversity, and memory CD8+ cells showed much lower diversity.

Triplicate sorting captured some 290,000 cells each from every CD8+ T cell subset. Among CD8+ T cells, naive ones were CD45RO-CCR7+CD27+CD95-. This CDR3 has 13 amino acids. The germline gives CDR1 SQVTM, CDR2 ANQGSEA. The sequenced sample consisted of naive CXCR3+ CD8+ T cells from blood. Noted subset: CD45RO-CCR7+CD27+CD95- naive CD8+ T cells expressing CXCR3 (TNR3+). The V and J genes are TRBV29-1 and TRBJ2-7; as DNA is missing, the TRBD1 call by TCRdb cannot be tested. This TCR derives from a human donor in good health. Some clones in this sample may be carry-over from other donors' samples. The CDR3 loop is CSGGQKDSYEQYF.